A single sample gave rise to the 31 T cell receptor beta chains below, sequenced in a study of OX40 agonist ivuxolimab in advanced cancers. This table comes from immunoSEQ multiplex PCR, and its TCRdb copy is limited to in-frame clones, with some not included. The data hold about 80,000 clones, with roughly 90% observed a single time. The material was CD4+ or CD8+ T cells sorted from blood, obtained in a trial of the OX40 agonist ivuxolimab. Receptors originate from an adult with an advanced solid tumor such as melanoma, head and neck, liver or kidney cancer.

The chain joins TRBV13 to TRBJ2-5; the D is unclear. The germline V gene encodes CDR1 PRHDT and CDR2 FYEKMQ (reference sequence). This CDR3 region has 13 residues. The germline V and J ends were trimmed by 1 base and 2 bases, with 5 bases remaining between them. CDR3 bases: TGTGCCAGCAGCTTAGACAGACAAGAGACCCAGTACTTC. Its protein product is CASSLDRQETQYF.

J is TRBJ2-7 and V is TRBV11-1, with TRBD2 matching over 10 bases. Germline CDR1 and CDR2: SGHAT and FQDESV (reference sequence). The CDR3 runs to 15 residues. V lost 2 bases and J lost 3; bases outside the gene matches: 4. Here the CDR3 DNA reads TGTGCCAGCAGCTTATGGACTAGCGGAAGCTACGAGCAGTACTTC. Translating it yields CASSLWTSGSYEQYF.

V is TRBV6-4 and J is TRBJ1-4; D unresolved. This CDR3 is built from 14 residues. Trimming removed 9 bases at V and 4 bases at J, with 15 bases between. Germline assignment: CDR1 MRHNA and CDR2 SNTAGT. The CDR3 reads CASTTPQLNEKLFF. CDR3 DNA: TGTGCCAGTACGACCCCACAGCTTAATGAAAAACTGTTTTTT.

The V call is TRBV13, the J call TRBJ1-5; D possibly corresponds to TRBD1 (5 bases). The CDR3 covers 14 residues. Trimming removed 2 bases at V and 4 bases at J, with 9 bases between. Germline CDR1 is PRHDT and CDR2 is FYEKMQ (reference sequence). CDR3 sequence: CASSLRGRNQPQHF. The CDR3 DNA is TGTGCCAGCAGCTTAAGGGGTCGAAATCAGCCCCAGCATTTT.

CDR3 in amino acids: CASLGGGPSGANVLTF. In DNA form, the CDR3 reads TGTGCCAGTCTAGGGGGGGGGCCATCTGGGGCCAACGTCCTGACTTTC. The rearrangement links TRBV19 to TRBJ2-6; tentative D call: TRBD2 (7 bases). V lost 8 bases, J lost 1 base, and 15 bases lay in between. The CDR3 consists of 16 residues. Per germline, CDR1 LNHDA and CDR2 SQIVND (reference sequence).

A single count supports this clone. This rearrangement joins TRBV9 to TRBJ1-2; 9 nucleotides align to TRBD1. V shed 0 bases, J shed 5 bases, and the junction held 14 bases outside the gene matches. This CDR3 is 18 amino acids long. Germline-derived CDR1 and CDR2 are SGDLS and YYNGEE. In nucleotides, the CDR3 is TGTGCCAGCAGCGTAGCAGGCGGGGGGGGACAGGGTTCTTATGGCTACACCTTC. It yields the protein CASSVAGGGGQGSYGYTF.

The V gene is TRBV27, the J gene TRBJ2-7; D not certain. V gave up 5 bases and J gave up 5 bases, with 16 bases separating them. Germline V lookup: CDR1 MNHEY, CDR2 SMNVEV (reference sequence). CDR3 size: 14 residues. In DNA, the CDR3 is TGTGCCAGCAGTCCGGGTCCCGAGTGGGACGAGCAGTACTTC. Protein sequence: CASSPGPEWDEQYF.

V is TRBV27 and J is TRBJ2-1; D unresolved. CDR1 MNHEY and CDR2 SMNVEV come from the germline V gene (reference sequence). V lost 6 bases and J 5 bases, leaving 11 bases between the germline ends. CDR3 size: 13 residues. The CDR3 DNA is TGTGCCAGCAGGCTGACACTTAACAATGAGCAGTTCTTC. Translated, it gives CASRLTLNNEQFF.

This rearrangement joins TRBV14 to TRBJ2-1; 13 bases match TRBD2. V shed 2 bases, J shed 8 bases, and the junction held 15 bases outside the gene matches. The CDR3 has 19 residues. Germline V gives CDR1 SGHDN, CDR2 FVKESK. The CDR3 DNA is TGTGCCAGCAGCCAACTCACTAGCGGGGGGGCCTTATTTAAACATGAGCAGTTCTTC. This gives the protein CASSQLTSGGALFKHEQFF. Supplemented by reference TRBV14 and TRBJ2-1, the full variable domain reads EAGVTQFPSHSVIEKGQTVTLRCDPISGHDNLYWYRRVMGKEIKFLLHFVKESKQDESGMPNNRFLAERTGGTYSTLKVQPAELEDSGVYFCASSQLTSGGALFKHEQFFGPGTRLTVL.

The J gene is TRBJ1-1, the V gene TRBV19; D unclear. The CDR3 sequence is 15 residues long. Germline V gene lookup returns CDR1 LNHDA and CDR2 SQIVND (reference sequence). Trimming stripped 5 bases from V and 1 base from J, with 14 bases between. This chain's CDR3 is CASSWEVSGNTEAFF. The CDR3 nucleotides read TGTGCCAGTAGTTGGGAGGTTTCGGGGAACACTGAAGCTTTCTTT.

The chain uses TRBV7-6 and TRBJ2-7; 10 bases line up with TRBD1. This CDR3 region has 13 residues. The ends lost 6 bases at V and 7 bases at J; junction bases unmatched: 6. Germline loops: CDR1 SGHVS, CDR2 FNYEAQ. Written as DNA, the CDR3 is TGTGCCAGCAGTTTCGGACAGGGGGTTGAGCAGTACTTC. It yields the protein CASSFGQGVEQYF.

The genes are TRBV2 and TRBJ2-2; D perhaps matches TRBD2 (6 bases). CDR1 and CDR2 (germline): SNHLY, FYNNEI. The CDR3 runs 13 residues. V was clipped by 7 bases and J by 3 bases, with 9 bases between them. The CDR3 protein is CASNGGDTGELFF. In DNA, the CDR3 is TGTGCCAGCAATGGAGGGGACACCGGGGAGCTGTTTTTT.

V usage is TRBV5-1 and J usage is TRBJ2-7; tentative D call: TRBD1 (6 bases). V gave up 0 bases and J gave up 5 bases, with 12 bases separating them. The length of the CDR3 is 14 residues. Germline loops: CDR1 SGHRS, CDR2 YFSETQ. The CDR3 nucleotides are TGCGCCAGCAGCTTGGACGTGGGACAAAACGAGCAGTACTTC. This sequence encodes CASSLDVGQNEQYF.

The chain couples TRBV25-1 to TRBJ2-2, with D hard to call. Germline loops: CDR1 MGHDK, CDR2 SYGVNS. This CDR3 is 13 amino acids long. V was cut by 1 base and J by 7 bases, with 7 bases left in between. The CDR3 coding sequence is TGTGCCAGCAGTGAATCGTGGTTCGGGGAGCTGTTTTTT. Protein sequence: CASSESWFGELFF.

This clone has more than one count but fewer than ten. The V and J genes are TRBV6-4 and TRBJ1-5; D possibly corresponds to TRBD1 (5 bases). The CDR3 contains 15 residues. The germline V and J ends were trimmed by 6 bases and 4 bases, with 16 bases remaining between them. Germline V gives CDR1 MRHNA, CDR2 SNTAGT. The DNA for the CDR3 is TGTGCCAGCAGCCCCGTGGCAGGGTCAAATCAGCCCCAGCATTTT. It translates to CASSPVAGSNQPQHF.

V and J are TRBV5-6 and TRBJ1-1; D possibly corresponds to TRBD1 (5 bases). Germline assignment: CDR1 SGHDT and CDR2 YYEEEE. The CDR3 spans 14 residues. Trimming removed 1 base from V and 5 bases from J, with 12 bases in between. CDR3 nucleotide sequence: TGTGCCAGCAGCTTGCAGGGCTGGCAGACTGAAGCTTTCTTT. This translates into CASSLQGWQTEAFF.

The chain carries TRBV29-1 and TRBJ2-1, with 10 bases that match TRBD1. Germline V gives CDR1 SQVTM, CDR2 ANQGSEA. The CDR3 loop spans 14 amino acids. Trimming at V came to 5 bases and at J to 9 bases, leaving 10 bases not matched to a gene. DNA of the CDR3: TGCAGCGTTACCCCCGGGACAGGGGTGGGTGAGCAGTTCTTC. This translates into CSVTPGTGVGEQFF.

This chain joins TRBV27 and TRBJ2-1; 7 nucleotides line up with TRBD2. Unmatched junction bases numbered 9, after V lost 1 base and J lost 3 bases. CDR1 MNHEY and CDR2 SMNVEV come from the germline V gene (reference sequence). The CDR3 is made up of 17 amino acids. The CDR3 DNA follows: TGTGCCAGCAGTTTATGGGGTAGCGGGCCTGTCTACAATGAGCAGTTCTTC. This gives the protein CASSLWGSGPVYNEQFF.

This clone was found once. V gene TRBV6-1 combines with J gene TRBJ2-3; 9 bases are a match to TRBD2. Trimming at V came to 1 base and at J to 6 bases, leaving 5 bases not matched to a gene. In germline, CDR1 is MNHNS, CDR2 SASEGT. This CDR3 has 15 amino acids. As DNA, the CDR3 is TGTGCCAGCAGTGAAGGCTTGCTAGCGGGGGATACGCAGTATTTT. It translates to CASSEGLLAGDTQYF.

The V and J genes are TRBV7-2 and TRBJ2-1; 13 nucleotides match TRBD2. CDR3 length equals 16 residues. V lost 5 bases and J lost 4; bases outside the gene matches: 5. Germline loops: CDR1 SGHTA, CDR2 FQGNSA. For the CDR3, the DNA is TGTGCCAGCAGCCTGTGGACTAGCGGGGGATACAATGAGCAGTTCTTC. It codes for CASSLWTSGGYNEQFF. Looking up the rest from reference TRBV7-2 and TRBJ2-1 gives the full variable domain: GAGVSQSPSNKVTEKGKDVELRCDPISGHTALYWYRQSLGQGLEFLIYFQGNSAPDKSGLPSDRFSAERTGGSVSTLTIQRTQQEDSAVYLCASSLWTSGGYNEQFFGPGTRLTVL.

The chain joins TRBV5-6 to TRBJ2-3; D is undetermined. The ends were cut back, 3 bases at V and 4 bases at J, with 9 bases in the middle. Germline-derived CDR1 and CDR2 are SGHDT and YYEEEE. The CDR3 is 13 amino acids. Written as DNA, the CDR3 is TGTGCCAGCAGCTACGGGTTCGCAGATACGCAGTATTTT. Protein sequence: CASSYGFADTQYF.

This chain uses TRBV2 with TRBJ2-1, with D tentatively TRBD2 (6 bases). The CDR3 consists of 16 residues. V was clipped by 7 bases and J by 8 bases, with 24 bases between them. From germline, CDR1 is SNHLY and CDR2 FYNNEI. The CDR3, as DNA: TGTGCCAGCATCGACACCGCCGGGAGTTTATCCCATGAGCAGTTCTTC. This sequence encodes CASIDTAGSLSHEQFF. Variable domain in full (rest from reference TRBV2 and TRBJ2-1): EPEVTQTPSHQVTQMGQEVILRCVPISNHLYFYWYRQILGQKVEFLVSFYNNEISEKSEIFDDQFSVERPDGSNFTLKIRSTKLEDSAMYFCASIDTAGSLSHEQFFGPGTRLTVL.

The chain combines TRBV15 with TRBJ2-5; D is unresolved. The assigned J gene may be wrong: the sequence end matches TRBJ2-7 better. There are 16 residues in the CDR3. CDR1 and CDR2 (germline): LNHNV, YYDKDF (reference sequence). CDR3 protein: CATSRDVLGRLYEQYF. CDR3 nucleotide sequence: TGTGCCACCAGCAGAGATGTTTTAGGGCGACTCTACGAGCAGTACTTC.

This chain joins TRBV2 and TRBJ1-1; 7 nucleotides line up with TRBD1. With V trimmed by 1 base and J by 0 bases, 2 bases remained unmatched. Looked up from germline, CDR1 is SNHLY and CDR2 is FYNNEI. The CDR3 is 15 amino acids. The CDR3 loop reads CASSEVGQLNTEAFF. In DNA form, the CDR3 reads TGTGCCAGCAGTGAAGTGGGACAGTTGAACACTGAAGCTTTCTTT.

The chain uses TRBV9 and TRBJ2-1; a possible D gene is TRBD1 (6 bases). CDR3 size: 15 residues. V lost 7 bases to trimming and J lost 6 bases, with 20 bases between them. In germline, CDR1 is SGDLS, CDR2 YYNGEE. The CDR3 here is CASSDSGVLGNEQFF. The CDR3 nucleotides read TGTGCCAGCTCGGACTCAGGGGTTTTGGGCAATGAGCAGTTCTTC.

The chain employs TRBV27 and TRBJ1-5; 8 bases are shared with TRBD1. Germline trimming cut 4 bases from V and 8 bases from J; bases unmatched to any gene: 10. The CDR3 runs 15 residues. Germline V gene data show CDR1 as MNHEY and CDR2 as SMNVEV (reference sequence). The DNA of the CDR3 is TGTGCCAGCAGTTATACAGGGGGGACCTTAGAGCCCCAGCATTTT. Translation: CASSYTGGTLEPQHF.

V is TRBV13 and J is TRBJ2-3; maybe TRBD1 (6 bases). V was pared by 5 bases and J by 2 bases, with 14 bases between. The CDR3 has 15 residues. Per germline, CDR1 PRHDT and CDR2 FYEKMQ (reference sequence). The CDR3 protein is CASSTWDTNTDTQYF. The CDR3 region has the DNA TGTGCCAGCAGCACCTGGGACACTAACACAGATACGCAGTATTTT.

This sequence joins TRBV6-4 and TRBJ2-1; D ambiguous. V shed 0 bases and J shed 9 bases, with 12 bases lying between them. From germline, CDR1 is MRHNA and CDR2 SNTAGT. CDR3 length: 14 amino acids. The CDR3 sequence: CASSDSSPAGEQFF. CDR3 DNA: TGTGCCAGCAGTGACTCGAGCCCTGCCGGTGAGCAGTTCTTC.

The chain uses TRBV9 and TRBJ1-2; D is ambiguous. V was trimmed by 0 bases and J by 1 base, leaving 13 bases between them. Germline V gives CDR1 SGDLS, CDR2 YYNGEE. This CDR3 contains 16 residues. The chain's CDR3 is CASSVETRRSNYGYTF. Here the CDR3 DNA reads TGTGCCAGCAGCGTAGAAACCCGGCGCAGTAACTATGGCTACACCTTC.

CDR3 amino acids: CASSLRDIMKEGYTF. The CDR3 DNA reads as TGTGCCAGCAGTTTACGGGACATAATGAAAGAAGGCTACACCTTC. The chain employs TRBV13 and TRBJ1-2; weak D call: TRBD1 (6 bases). Between the trimmed V and J ends, which lost 6 bases and 8 bases, there was a span of 22 bases. Germline CDR1 PRHDT, CDR2 FYEKMQ (reference sequence). This CDR3 region has 15 residues.

This chain uses TRBV5-6 with TRBJ1-5, with D unresolved. Germline V gene lookup returns CDR1 SGHDT and CDR2 YYEEEE. V gave up 2 bases and J gave up 2 bases, with 2 bases separating them. This CDR3 comprises 12 residues. CDR3 nucleotides: TGTGCCAGCAGCTTAGGCAATCAGCCCCAGCATTTT. Translating it yields CASSLGNQPQHF.